Reported below is one T cell receptor (beta chain). This entry comes from a study of shared clonotypes between healthy human individuals. Each subset's genomic DNA was split evenly across several immunoSEQ plates. Clones were read by immunoSEQ multiplex PCR, and TCRdb kept only the in-frame ones, dropping some. Of nearly 500,000 clones in the sample, about 82% were seen once. The CDR3 totals 14 residues. J gave up 15 bases and V 3 bases, and 10 bases lay outside the gene matches. Germline V CDR1 and CDR2: SGDLS, YYNGEE. The sequenced material came from PBMCs. The clonotype comes from a woman in her forties in good health. Some clones in this sample may be carry-over from other donors' samples. V is TRBV9 and J is TRBJ2-1; 12 bases fit TRBD2. CDR3 coding DNA: TGTGCCAGCAGCGCCAGCTCTCTAGCGGGAGGGCTGTTCTTC. It is translated as CASSASSLAGGLFF.